This T cell receptor beta chain is drawn from a study of blood T cell repertoires in COVID-19. Clones were read by immunoSEQ multiplex PCR, and TCRdb kept only the in-frame ones, dropping some. The top ten clones hold roughly 1.1% of a sample with 100,000 to 150,000 clones, more than 70% of them seen once. The CDR3 loop spans 15 amino acids. Per germline, CDR1 LGHDT and CDR2 YNNKEL (reference sequence). With 0 bases removed from V and 0 bases from J, the gap between germline ends came to 6 bases. Sequences were obtained from peripheral blood. The chain is built from TRBV3-1 (or the pseudogene TRBV3-2) and TRBJ1-5; D gene ambiguous. This TCR was sampled from a woman of 80 years or more with acute or convalescent COVID-19. The CDR3 bases are TGTGCCAGCAGCCAAGAGAGTTATAGCAATCAGCCCCAGCATTTT. It yields the protein CASSQESYSNQPQHF.